The clone carrying this T cell receptor (beta chain) was seen at least ten times. This sample stems from a study of T cells in Graves' hyperthyroidism and ophthalmopathy. The CDR3 loop spans 15 amino acids. With V trimmed by 6 bases and J by 4 bases, 9 bases remained unmatched. TCR beta CDR3 region amplification was performed from RNA transcripts. A set of HTBI primers served as the primers for a first-round RT-PCR of the TCR CDR3. TCRdb fed the multiplex PCR reads into MiXCR, producing one record per CDR3 protein. Among approximately 710,000 distinct CDR3 sequences, roughly 17% were seen once, and the ten largest hold around 15%.

This TCR came from a man in his fifties or sixties with Graves' hyperthyroidism. The V and J genes are TRBV12-3 or TRBV12-4 and TRBJ1-2, with TRBD1 matching over 9 bases. The sequenced material came from blood. The CDR3 loop is CASSGQGYPSYGYTF. CDR3 nucleotide sequence: TGTGCCAGCAGCGGACAGGGGTATCCCTCCTATGGCTACACCTTC.